The clone carrying this T cell receptor beta chain was counted once. With 5 bases removed from V and 1 base from J, the gap between germline ends came to 8 bases. The CDR3 loop spans 13 amino acids. Germline V gene sequence: CDR1 SEHNR, CDR2 FQNEAQ (reference sequence). This sample stems from a study of CD8 T cells in Susac syndrome. Reverse transcription used roughly 0.5 to 1 ug RNA and random hexamers. TCRdb used MiXCR to reprocess the immunoSEQ multiplex PCR reads, holding one entry per CDR3 protein. The data contain about 130,000 distinct CDR3 sequences, roughly 94% of them singletons. The chain is built from TRBV7-9 and TRBJ1-1; D is perhaps TRBD1 (6 bases). This clonotype was obtained from a human donor with multiple sclerosis. Sequencing used CD4+ T cells from PBMCs. This CDR3 is CASSGGQNTEAFF. CDR3 nucleotides: TGTGCCAGCAGCGGGGGACAGAACACTGAAGCTTTCTTT.